One and the same sample provided the 16 T cell receptor beta chains below, sequenced in a study of blood T cell repertoires in COVID-19. This table comes from immunoSEQ multiplex PCR, and its TCRdb copy is limited to in-frame clones, with some not included. The repertoire holds under 350,000 clones, with around 78% as singletons. The sample was peripheral blood. The origin of the receptors is a man aged 60 to 69 who had recovered from COVID-19.

In its sample, this clone was seen a few times. CDR3 sequence (DNA): TGTGCCAGCAGCTTAGATGGGACAGGAAACAATGAGCAGTTCTTC. As protein: CASSLDGTGNNEQFF. The chain is built from TRBV7-2 and TRBJ2-1; TRBD1 matches at 8 bases. The CDR3 has 15 residues. The germline V gene has CDR1 SGHTA and CDR2 FQGNSA. J gave up 5 bases and V 1 base, and 4 bases lay outside the gene matches.

The chain is built from TRBV6-5 and TRBJ2-5; the D is unclear. Looked up from germline, CDR1 is MNHEY and CDR2 is SVGAGI. The V gene lost 4 bases and the J gene lost 1 base, with 13 bases spanning the gap. This CDR3 is built from 15 residues. CDR3 sequence (DNA): TGTGCCAGCAGTTCACGGTCGCTTCCCCAAGAGACCCAGTACTTC. This translates into CASSSRSLPQETQYF.

This chain links TRBV19 with TRBJ1-1; 11 bases are shared with TRBD1. Germline values: CDR1 LNHDA, CDR2 SQIVND (reference sequence). This CDR3 has 15 amino acids. Germline trimming cut 5 bases from V and 0 bases from J; bases unmatched to any gene: 2. CDR3 nucleotides: TGTGCCAGTAGTGTGGACAGGGGGCTGAACACTGAAGCTTTCTTT. This translates into CASSVDRGLNTEAFF.

J is TRBJ2-1 and V is TRBV10-3; D is possibly TRBD2 (7 bases). The CDR3 spans 13 residues. V was cut by 9 bases and J by 5 bases, with 14 bases left in between. In germline, CDR1 is ENHRY, CDR2 SYGVKD. CDR3 in amino acids: CAITGGRNNEQFF. The DNA for the CDR3 is TGTGCCATTACGGGGGGCCGAAACAATGAGCAGTTCTTC.

The CDR3 spells CASSRGARTEAFF. CDR3 bases: TGTGCCAGCAGTCGTGGGGCGAGGACTGAAGCTTTCTTT. The chain recombines TRBV6-6 with TRBJ1-1, with D perhaps TRBD1 (5 bases). CDR3 size: 13 residues. The V gene lost 5 bases and the J gene lost 5 bases, with 12 bases spanning the gap. Germline CDR1 MNHNY, CDR2 SVGAGI (reference sequence).

This chain uses TRBV19 with TRBJ2-4; 7 bases align to TRBD1. The V gene's germline CDR1 is LNHDA and CDR2 SQIVND (reference sequence). Trimming removed 1 base from V and 0 bases from J; junction bases left unmatched: 6. The CDR3 length is 17 residues. This chain's CDR3 is CASSIGVGDRAKNIQYF. CDR3 nucleotides: TGTGCCAGTAGTATAGGGGTCGGGGACAGAGCCAAAAACATTCAGTACTTC.

In its sample, this clone was seen many times. V gene TRBV7-6 combines with J gene TRBJ2-3, with 12 bases matching TRBD2. The V segment lost 5 bases and the J segment 6 bases; nucleotides outside the gene matches: 12. The CDR3 is 17 amino acids. Germline CDR1 reads SGHVS; CDR2 reads FNYEAQ. The CDR3 loop reads CASSVRTSGTRGDTQYF. The DNA of the CDR3 is TGTGCCAGCAGCGTAAGGACTAGCGGGACCAGGGGGGATACGCAGTATTTT.

On this clone: This same CDR3 is encoded by further DNA sequences in the sample. The chain is built from TRBV4-2 and TRBJ2-2; no clear D gene. The germline V gene encodes CDR1 LGHNA and CDR2 YNFKEQ. This CDR3 is 12 amino acids long. The V end lost 1 base, the J end lost 6 bases, and 3 bases lay between the germline ends. As DNA, the CDR3 is TGTGCCAGCAGCCAAGTATCCGGGGAGCTGTTTTTT. Amino acid sequence: CASSQVSGELFF.

Here the CDR3 reads CASSFKLGAPGEQFF. DNA for the CDR3: TGTGCCAGCAGTTTCAAACTGGGGGCCCCGGGCGAGCAGTTCTTC. This chain uses TRBV27 with TRBJ2-1; the D gene is possibly TRBD1 (6 bases). Germline lookup yields CDR1 MNHEY and CDR2 SMNVEV (reference sequence). The V end was cut by 3 bases, the J end by 10 bases, with 19 bases between. CDR3 length: 15 residues.

The V call is TRBV9, the J call TRBJ2-1, with 7 bases fitting TRBD2. The V and J ends lost 3 bases and 0 bases, in that order; junction bases with no gene match: 6. The CDR3 sequence is 16 residues long. Germline V gene data show CDR1 as SGDLS and CDR2 as YYNGEE. The chain's CDR3 is CASSAELASSYNEQFF. CDR3 nucleotide sequence: TGTGCCAGCAGCGCAGAACTAGCGAGCTCCTACAATGAGCAGTTCTTC. The full variable domain, its missing parts supplied by reference TRBV9 and TRBJ2-1, is DSGVTQTPKHLITATGQRVTLRCSPRSGDLSVYWYQQSLDQGLQFLIQYYNGEERAKGNILERFSAQQFPDLHSELNLSSLELGDSALYFCASSAELASSYNEQFFGPGTRLTVL.

V is TRBV28 and J is TRBJ2-7; the match to TRBD1 covers 7 bases. V was clipped by 7 bases and J by 6 bases; unmatched bases: 15. This CDR3 spans 15 amino acids. Germline V gives CDR1 MDHEN, CDR2 SYDVKM. The CDR3 protein is CASTIRLPGTAEQYF. The CDR3, as DNA: TGTGCCAGCACCATCAGACTCCCCGGGACAGCCGAGCAGTACTTC. Full variable domain (remainder filled in from reference TRBV28 and TRBJ2-7): DVKVTQSSRYLVKRTGEKVFLECVQDMDHENMFWYRQDPGLGLRLIYFSYDVKMKEKGDIPEGYSVSREKKERFSLILESASTNQTSMYLCASTIRLPGTAEQYFGPGTRLTVT.

The chain recombines TRBV30 with TRBJ1-3; a possible D gene is TRBD1 (6 bases). Trimming removed 2 bases at V and 1 base at J, with 18 bases between. From germline, CDR1 is GTSNPN and CDR2 SVGIG (reference sequence). The CDR3 contains 17 residues. The CDR3 spells CAWSLGGGGSSGNTIYF. As DNA, the CDR3 is TGTGCCTGGAGTCTAGGTGGGGGCGGTAGTTCTGGAAACACCATATATTTT.

The CDR3 loop is CASSFKHGQGTDTQYF. The CDR3 DNA reads TGTGCCAGCAGCTTCAAGCACGGACAGGGCACAGATACGCAGTATTTT. This chain uses TRBV7-2 with TRBJ2-3, with 7 bases lining up with TRBD1. The CDR3 is 16 amino acids. Germline V gene sequence: CDR1 SGHTA, CDR2 FQGNSA. The trim removed 3 bases at V and 1 base at J, leaving 7 bases unmatched.

The V call is TRBV6-1, the J call TRBJ2-2; D unclear. Germline loops: CDR1 MNHNS, CDR2 SASEGT. The CDR3 runs 16 residues. V lost 2 bases, J lost 5 bases, and 15 bases lay in between. The CDR3 nucleotides read TGTGCCAGCAGTGAATTTATTCAAGTGAGTACCGGGGAGCTGTTTTTT. The encoded protein is CASSEFIQVSTGELFF.

The chain joins TRBV7-9 to TRBJ2-1, with 13 bases that match TRBD2. Germline values: CDR1 SEHNR, CDR2 FQNEAQ (reference sequence). CDR3 length equals 16 residues. Trimming removed 5 bases from V and 8 bases from J; junction bases left unmatched: 9. The CDR3 here is CASSRTSGRVFYEQFF. The CDR3 coding sequence is TGTGCCAGCAGCCGCACTAGCGGGAGGGTATTTTATGAGCAGTTCTTC.

The rearrangement links TRBV2 to TRBJ1-5; 9 nucleotides align to TRBD1. The germline CDR1 and CDR2 sequences are SNHLY and FYNNEI. The CDR3 contains 15 residues. Trimming removed 8 bases from V and 7 bases from J; junction bases left unmatched: 12. CDR3 sequence reads: CASGGTGTGRQPQHF. For the CDR3, the DNA is TGTGCCAGCGGTGGGACTGGGACAGGGAGGCAGCCCCAGCATTTT. Full variable domain (missing parts from reference TRBV2 and TRBJ1-5): EPEVTQTPSHQVTQMGQEVILRCVPISNHLYFYWYRQILGQKVEFLVSFYNNEISEKSEIFDDQFSVERPDGSNFTLKIRSTKLEDSAMYFCASGGTGTGRQPQHFGDGTRLSIL.